This T cell receptor beta chain stems from a study of blood T cell repertoires in COVID-19. The CDR3 extends over 13 amino acids. Trimming took off 0 bases at V and 9 bases at J, with 7 bases between the two ends. The germline V gene encodes CDR1 SGHRS and CDR2 YFSETQ. In the original processing: Amplifying reference gene primers gave estimates of nucleated cell counts. Assay used: immunoSEQ multiplex PCR; TCRdb lists only in-frame clones, some missing. Clone size and V and J calls were adopted from that table, with D and trimming inferred from the DNA. This table holds fewer than 300,000 clones, approximately 81% found once.

The chain has TRBV5-1 and TRBJ1-6; D not certain. The source is a woman in her forties or fifties who had recovered from COVID-19. What was sequenced was PBMCs or T cells enriched from blood (not recorded which). This chain's CDR3 is CASSLAEGSPLHF. In DNA form, the CDR3 reads TGCGCCAGCAGCTTGGCGGAGGGTTCACCCCTCCACTTT.